This T cell receptor (beta chain) was found in a study of control samples from healthy donors and cancer patients (dated by TCRdb to the early 2020s). A note on this clone: Its antigen specificity is not known. No qualities accompany the bases; no much larger clone lies one base away.

Between the V and J ends, shortened by 1 base and 8 bases respectively, the junction contains 9 bases. Looking up the germline V gene yields CDR1 SGHAT and CDR2 FQNNGV. Including cysteine and phenylalanine, the CDR3 has 13 amino acids. Only CDR3 DNA is held: 39 bases, read in frame from base 1. Library method: the immunoSEQ multiplex PCR assay. TCRdb re-hosts the immuneACCESS table, in-frame sequences only. Its copies lack some clones; in the studies checked, an unresolved V gene accounts for under half of them, and the cause for the rest is not known. The sample table lists under 450,000 clones, about 93% of them with a count of one. The ten biggest clones cover 5.5% to 7.5% of the sample.

The source is a man in his forties or fifties with head and neck cancer. Recombination connected TRBV11-2 to TRBJ1-5; TRBD1 is a possible D gene, resting on 5 matching bases. The specimen was PBMCs. Read as DNA, the sequence is TGTGCCAGCAGCTTAGGGGGGAGGGAGCCCCAGCATTTT. This is translated as CASSLGGREPQHF.